This T cell receptor (beta chain) emerged from a study of blood T cell repertoires in COVID-19. The overall study: Acute and convalescent COVID-19 samples came from the United States, Italy and Spain.

The germline V gene has CDR1 SGHRS and CDR2 YFSETQ. The CDR3 sequence is 15 residues long. V gave up 4 bases and J gave up 10 bases; unmatched junction bases: 8. Sequenced by immunoSEQ multiplex PCR; TCRdb stores in-frame clones only, minus some. The data contain about 300,000 clones, about 89% of them singletons. Sequencing was carried out using peripheral blood. The chain carries TRBV5-1 and TRBJ2-1; 13 positions match TRBD2. The TCR comes from a man younger than 30 who had recovered from COVID-19. The CDR3 sequence: CASSPGLAGVKEQFF. The CDR3 DNA is TGCGCCAGCAGCCCTGGACTAGCGGGAGTAAAAGAGCAGTTCTTC.